Given below is one T cell receptor beta chain in context. These data originate in a study of blood T cell repertoires in COVID-19. The overall study: The samples span acute and convalescent COVID-19 from the United States, Italy and Spain.

In the original processing: Reference gene primer amplification gave nucleated cell count estimates. The assay was immunoSEQ multiplex PCR, and TCRdb's table has in-frame clones only and misses some. From that table come the V and J calls and clone size; the DNA was used to work out D and trimming. Of approximately 150,000 clones in the sample, around four fifths were seen once. From germline, CDR1 is LNHDA and CDR2 SQIVND (reference sequence). This CDR3 is built from 11 residues. The ends lost 6 bases at V and 14 bases at J; junction bases unmatched: 5. This sequence originates from a woman older than 75 with COVID-19, enrolled during active disease. The sequencing sample was made of peripheral blood. The rearrangement uses TRBV19 and TRBJ2-2; the match to TRBD2 covers 8 bases. CDR3 sequence: CASSLAGGLFF. As DNA, the CDR3 is TGTGCCAGTAGCCTCGCGGGAGGTCTGTTTTTT.